This T cell receptor (beta chain) is drawn from a study of tumor and adjacent non-tumor tissue in lung cancer. Background on the study: The cohort had about a dozen adenocarcinoma, 2 squamous cell and 1 small cell patients.

Points on this clonotype: Its antigen is as yet unknown. A read error may be the cause here, since a much bigger clone is one base away.

The library came from three nested PCR rounds adapted from ARM-PCR protocols. Each CDR3 protein is one row after TCRdb ran MiXCR on the multiplex PCR reads. This sample carries about 110,000 distinct CDR3 sequences, roughly 73% of them seen once, and the ten largest clones take 30% to 45%. The template was RNA from unsorted bulk tissue. Between August and November 2014, newly diagnosed, chemotherapy-naive lung cancer patients underwent thoracic surgery in China. The study, taken as a whole, reports: Tumor TCR diversity, when higher, was linked to shorter survival. Significantly higher TCR diversity was found in tumor than normal lung.

CDR1 and CDR2 (germline): MNHNS, SASEGT. This CDR3 is built from 15 residues. Sequencing input: lung tumor tissue. The clonotype comes from a woman in her fifties or sixties with non-small cell lung cancer. The chain combines TRBV6-1 with TRBJ2-2; 10 nucleotides line up with TRBD1. For the CDR3, the DNA is TGTGCCAGCAGTGAGTGGACAGGGGGGCACGGGGACCTGTTTTTT. It encodes CASSEWTGGHGDLFF.